This T cell receptor beta chain was identified during a study of read filtering for tumor transcriptome and immune sequencing. Study-wide background: IR-seq gave about 3.5 to 10.27 million TCR reads per sample; RNA-seq gave about 80 to 1,300.

From about 400 ng of RNA, a library with molecular barcoded alpha/delta and beta/gamma adaptors was made. TCRdb called the reads again in MiXCR, with one record for every CDR3 protein. Of about 86,000 distinct CDR3 sequences in the sample, 9% to 15% were seen once. Sampling of bone marrow took place during active disease in every patient. The CDR3 totals 14 residues. CDR1 is KGHSH and CDR2 is LQKENI in the germline V gene. Worth noting for this clonotype: Its specificity is unknown. The junction shows a germline mismatch at one end, possibly a read error.

Whole-study results and caveats: Without single-read clonotypes, shared clonotype proportions correlated more between IR-seq and RNA-seq. IR-seq captured clonotypes deeper and more reliably than RNA-seq.

Material for sequencing was a population of CD138-negative cells sorted from bone marrow. The chain combines TRBV18 with TRBJ2-1, with D possibly being TRBD2 (5 bases). This clonotype was obtained from a donor aged 40 or over with multiple myeloma. The CDR3 sequence: CAGSPENSDNEQFF. CDR3 DNA: TGTGCCGGCTCACCGGAGAATAGCGACAATGAGCAGTTCTTC.